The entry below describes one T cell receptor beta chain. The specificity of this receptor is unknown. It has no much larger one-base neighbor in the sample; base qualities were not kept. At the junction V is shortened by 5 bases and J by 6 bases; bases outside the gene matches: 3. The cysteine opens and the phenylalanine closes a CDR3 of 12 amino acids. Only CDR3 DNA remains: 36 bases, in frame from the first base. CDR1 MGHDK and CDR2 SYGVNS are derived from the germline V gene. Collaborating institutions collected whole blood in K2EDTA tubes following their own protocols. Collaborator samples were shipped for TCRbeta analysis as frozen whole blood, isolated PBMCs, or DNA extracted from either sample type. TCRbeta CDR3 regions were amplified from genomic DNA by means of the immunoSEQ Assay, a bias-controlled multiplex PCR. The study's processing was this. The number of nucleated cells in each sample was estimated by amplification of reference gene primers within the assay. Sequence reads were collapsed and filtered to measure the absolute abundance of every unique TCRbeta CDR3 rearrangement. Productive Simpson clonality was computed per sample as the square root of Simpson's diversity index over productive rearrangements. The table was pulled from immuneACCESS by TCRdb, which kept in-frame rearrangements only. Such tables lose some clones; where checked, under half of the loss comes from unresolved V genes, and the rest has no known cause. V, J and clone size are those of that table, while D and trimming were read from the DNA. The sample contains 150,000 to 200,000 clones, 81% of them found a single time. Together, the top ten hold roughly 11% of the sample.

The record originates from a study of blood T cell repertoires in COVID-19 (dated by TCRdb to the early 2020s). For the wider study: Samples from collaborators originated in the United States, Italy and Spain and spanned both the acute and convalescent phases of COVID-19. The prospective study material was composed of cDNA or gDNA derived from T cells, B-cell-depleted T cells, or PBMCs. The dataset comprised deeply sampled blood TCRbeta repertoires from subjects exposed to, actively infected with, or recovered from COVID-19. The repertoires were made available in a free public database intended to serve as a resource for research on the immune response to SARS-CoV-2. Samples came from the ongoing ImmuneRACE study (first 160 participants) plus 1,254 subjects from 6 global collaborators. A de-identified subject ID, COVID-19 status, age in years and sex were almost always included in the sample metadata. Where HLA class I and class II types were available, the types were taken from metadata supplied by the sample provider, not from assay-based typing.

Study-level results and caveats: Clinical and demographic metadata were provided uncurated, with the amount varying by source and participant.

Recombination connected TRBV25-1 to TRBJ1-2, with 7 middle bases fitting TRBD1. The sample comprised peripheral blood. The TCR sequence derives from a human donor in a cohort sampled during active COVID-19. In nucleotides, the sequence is TGTGCCAGCAGTAACACAGGGGATGGCTACACCTTC. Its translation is CASSNTGDGYTF.